The table lists the clone carrying this T cell receptor (beta chain) with a count of one. Here immunoSEQ multiplex PCR was the method, and the copy in TCRdb shows in-frame clones only, minus some. The sample consists of nearly 350,000 clones, 85% to 90% of them appearing once. This entry belongs to a study of blood T cell repertoires in COVID-19. Study-level information: Sources were T cells, B-cell-depleted T cells, or PBMCs; the material itself was cDNA or gDNA.

The sequence derives from a woman aged 70-85 years with COVID-19, enrolled during active disease. The specimen sequenced was peripheral blood.

The CDR3 DNA is TGTGCCAGCAGCGTACGTGCGGGGGCAGATACGCAGTATTTT. Translated: CASSVRAGADTQYF. This rearrangement joins TRBV9 to TRBJ2-3; 7 positions match TRBD2. Trimming took 1 base from V and 4 from J; bases not matched to a gene: 3. The germline gives CDR1 SGDLS, CDR2 YYNGEE. The CDR3 spans 14 residues.